The sequence of this T cell receptor (beta chain) was determined in a study of shared clonotypes between healthy human individuals. Study-level points and caveats: Specimens sampled were limited to blood, with tissue repertoires likely differing.

Worth noting for this clone: Its antigen is undetermined.

The data were produced by immunoSEQ multiplex PCR, yet TCRdb's version contains in-frame clones alone and is incomplete. Here the sample spans about 2.1 million clones, about 94% being singletons. Germline V gene lookup returns CDR1 MNHEY and CDR2 SMNVEV (reference sequence). This CDR3 region has 13 residues. Trimming took off 5 bases at V and 5 bases at J, with 13 bases between the two ends. CD45RO-negative CD8 cells positively selected for CCR7 made up the naive population, which excluded terminally differentiated effector memory CD45RA+ cells. Everyone who donated was a Caucasian adult who lived in Nashville, Tennessee.

The chain employs TRBV27 and TRBJ2-7; D perhaps matches TRBD1 (6 bases). This TCR was sampled from a man younger than 35 in good health. Some clones in this sample may be carry-over from other donors' samples. The sample comprised naive CD8+ T cells from PBMCs. CDR3: CASSLLGANEQYF. The CDR3 DNA is TGTGCCAGCAGTCTCCTGGGGGCGAACGAGCAGTACTTC.